The 4 T cell receptor beta chains below come from one sample, sequenced in a study of shared clonotypes between healthy human individuals. The data were produced by immunoSEQ multiplex PCR, yet TCRdb's version contains in-frame clones alone and is incomplete. Of 1.5 million to 2.5 million clones in the sample, 85% to 95% were seen once. Naive CD8 cells lacked CD45RO, underwent positive selection for CCR7 and left out terminally differentiated effector memory CD45RA+ cells. The source material was naive CD8+ T cells sorted from blood. These receptors originate from a man younger than 30 in good health.

V is TRBV27 and J is TRBJ2-1, with 10 positions matching TRBD2. The V gene's germline CDR1 is MNHEY and CDR2 SMNVEV (reference sequence). Unmatched junction bases numbered 4, after V lost 3 bases and J lost 8 bases. This CDR3 is built from 14 residues. CDR3 sequence reads: CASSFLAGADEQFF. In DNA form, the CDR3 reads TGTGCCAGCAGTTTTCTAGCGGGAGCTGATGAGCAGTTCTTC.

The V call is TRBV6-5, the J call TRBJ1-1, with D maybe TRBD1 (6 bases). With 5 bases removed from V and 10 bases from J, the gap between germline ends came to 17 bases. CDR1 and CDR2 (germline): MNHEY, SVGAGI. The CDR3 sequence is 13 residues long. As DNA, the CDR3 is TGTGCCAGCAGTCCCCCTGGACAGTTCTCAGCTTTCTTT. This codes for CASSPPGQFSAFF.

This clone was detected a few times. V usage is TRBV6-6 and J usage is TRBJ1-3; 10 bases are a match to TRBD1. This CDR3 spans 16 amino acids. The V segment lost 6 bases and the J segment 2 bases; nucleotides outside the gene matches: 7. Per the germline V gene, CDR1 is MNHNY and CDR2 is SVGAGI (reference sequence). In DNA form, the CDR3 reads TGTGCCAGCAGGGTCGACAGGGGGCTTGCTGGAAACACCATATATTTT. Protein product: CASRVDRGLAGNTIYF.

About this clone itself: Other DNA sequences of this sample code for an identical CDR3. V is TRBV5-6 and J is TRBJ1-2, with 7 bases lining up with TRBD1. V dropped 2 bases and J dropped 2; count of bases not matched to a gene: 0. The CDR3 has 13 residues. Germline V gene lookup returns CDR1 SGHDT and CDR2 YYEEEE. CDR3 protein: CASSLQGNYGYTF. CDR3 DNA: TGTGCCAGCAGCTTACAGGGGAACTATGGCTACACCTTC.